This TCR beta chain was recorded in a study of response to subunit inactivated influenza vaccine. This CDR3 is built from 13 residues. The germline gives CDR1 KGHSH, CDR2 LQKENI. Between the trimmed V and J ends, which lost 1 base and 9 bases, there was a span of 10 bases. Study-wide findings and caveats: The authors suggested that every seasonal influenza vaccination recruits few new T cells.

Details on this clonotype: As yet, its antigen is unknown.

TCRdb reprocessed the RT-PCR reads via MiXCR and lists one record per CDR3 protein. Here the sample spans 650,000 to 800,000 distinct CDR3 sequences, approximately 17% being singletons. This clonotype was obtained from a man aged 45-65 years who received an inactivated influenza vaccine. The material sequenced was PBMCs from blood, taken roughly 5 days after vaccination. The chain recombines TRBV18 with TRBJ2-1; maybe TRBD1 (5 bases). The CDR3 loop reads CASSPRPQGEQFF. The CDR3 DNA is TGTGCCAGCTCACCACGCCCGCAGGGTGAGCAGTTCTTC.